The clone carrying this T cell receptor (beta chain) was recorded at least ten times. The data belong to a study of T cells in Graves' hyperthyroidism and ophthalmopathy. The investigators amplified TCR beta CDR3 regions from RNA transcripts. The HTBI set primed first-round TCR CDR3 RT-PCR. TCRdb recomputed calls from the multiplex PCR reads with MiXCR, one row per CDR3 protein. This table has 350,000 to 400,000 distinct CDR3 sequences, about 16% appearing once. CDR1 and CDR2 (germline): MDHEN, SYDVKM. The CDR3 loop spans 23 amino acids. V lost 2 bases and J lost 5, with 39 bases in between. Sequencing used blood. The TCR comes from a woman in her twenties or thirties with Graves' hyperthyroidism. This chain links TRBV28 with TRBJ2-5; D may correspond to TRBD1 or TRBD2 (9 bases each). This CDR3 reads CASSLDRGFQREDPPNGGETQYF. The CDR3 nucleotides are TGTGCCAGCAGTTTAGACAGGGGGTTTCAGCGGGAGGACCCACCCAATGGAGGGGAGACCCAGTACTTC.